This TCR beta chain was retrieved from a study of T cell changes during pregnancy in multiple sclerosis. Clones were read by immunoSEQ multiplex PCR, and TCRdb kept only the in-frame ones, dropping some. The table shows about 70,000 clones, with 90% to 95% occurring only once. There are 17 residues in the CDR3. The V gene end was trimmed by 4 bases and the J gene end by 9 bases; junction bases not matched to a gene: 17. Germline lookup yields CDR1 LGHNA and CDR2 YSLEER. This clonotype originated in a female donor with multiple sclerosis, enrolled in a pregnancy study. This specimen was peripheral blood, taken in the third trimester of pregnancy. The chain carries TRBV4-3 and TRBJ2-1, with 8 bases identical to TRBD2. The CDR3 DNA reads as TGCGCCAGCAGCCCCGGTAGCGGGGCATCTCTGAGGGGTGAGCAGTTCTTC. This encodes CASSPGSGASLRGEQFF.